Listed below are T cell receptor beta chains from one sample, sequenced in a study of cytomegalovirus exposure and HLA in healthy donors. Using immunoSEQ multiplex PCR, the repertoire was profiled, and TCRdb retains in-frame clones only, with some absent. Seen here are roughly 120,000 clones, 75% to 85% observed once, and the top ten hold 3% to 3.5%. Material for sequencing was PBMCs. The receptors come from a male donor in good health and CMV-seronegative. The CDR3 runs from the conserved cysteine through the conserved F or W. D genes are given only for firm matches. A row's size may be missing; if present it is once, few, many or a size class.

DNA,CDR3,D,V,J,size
TGTGCCAGCTCACCCTCGTACTACGAGCAGTACTTC,CASSPSYYEQYF,.,TRBV18,TRBJ2-7,.
TGTGCCAGTAGAGAGGACTCTTCCTACAATGAGCAGTTCTTC,CASREDSSYNEQFF,.,TRBV19,TRBJ2-1,.
TGTGCCAGCAGCTTGAGGGGACAGGGTAATGAAAAACTGTTTTTT,CASSLRGQGNEKLFF,TRBD1,TRBV5-6,TRBJ1-4,.
TGTGCCAGTGACTTAACAGGGGGAGGCAATCAGCCCCAGCATTTT,CASDLTGGGNQPQHF,TRBD1,TRBV7-2,TRBJ1-5,.
TGTGCCAGCAGTGATGGGGGGGGGCATAGAGAGACCCAGTACTTC,CASSDGGGHRETQYF,.,TRBV25-1,TRBJ2-5,once
TGTGCCAGCAGTGGGCTTCAAGGGGGACGGCAGTTCTTC,CASSGLQGGRQFF,.,TRBV2,TRBJ2-1,.
TGTGCCTGGAGTGCGGACAGCACTAGCACAGATACGCAGTATTTT,CAWSADSTSTDTQYF,.,TRBV30,TRBJ2-3,.
TGTGCCAGCAGCCAAGCGGGGGGGACAGGGGATCGATTTGAAAAACTGTTTTTT,CASSQAGGTGDRFEKLFF,TRBD1,TRBV4-2,TRBJ1-4,.
TGTGCCAGCAGTTACTACAGTTCCGGGGAGCTGTTTTTT,CASSYYSSGELFF,.,TRBV6-6,TRBJ2-2,.
TGTGCCAACCTTCGTGTGGGAGGCAGCGGCTACACCTTC,CANLRVGGSGYTF,.,TRBV30,TRBJ1-2,few
TGCGCCAGCAGCTTGGCCGAGGCAGGGAATTCACCCCTCCACTTT,CASSLAEAGNSPLHF,.,TRBV5-1,TRBJ1-6,once
TGTGCCAGCAAGCGGGGGGGGAGCACTGAAGCTTTCTTT,CASKRGGSTEAFF,.,TRBV25-1,TRBJ1-1,.
TGTGCCAGCAGCACAAGGGGCTCCTACGAGCAGTACTTC,CASSTRGSYEQYF,.,TRBV6-5,TRBJ2-7,.
TGTGCCAGCTCACCACAACAGGGGGCGAACACCGGGGAGCTGTTTTTT,CASSPQQGANTGELFF,TRBD1,TRBV18,TRBJ2-2,once
TGTGCCAGCAGCTTGAAAGCGGGGGACAATGAGCAGTTCTTC,CASSLKAGDNEQFF,TRBD2,TRBV5-4,TRBJ2-1,.
TGTGCCAGCAGTGGGACAGGGGCCGGGGAGCTGTTTTTT,CASSGTGAGELFF,TRBD1,TRBV2,TRBJ2-2,.
TGTGCCAGCAGCCCCCCGACTAGCGGGGACTTGAACACCGGGGAGCTGTTTTTT,CASSPPTSGDLNTGELFF,TRBD2,TRBV13,TRBJ2-2,few
TGTGCCAGCAGTTACGGGCCTCGCTATGGCTACACCTTC,CASSYGPRYGYTF,.,TRBV6-5,TRBJ1-2,.
TGTGCCAGCAGCGTAGGAGGAGGGGACGGGGGCACTGAAGCTTTCTTT,CASSVGGGDGGTEAFF,.,TRBV9,TRBJ1-1,once
TGTGCCAGCAGCAATACTTACGAGCAGTACTTC,CASSNTYEQYF,.,TRBV21-1,TRBJ2-7,.
TGTGCCAGCAGCGTAGGGTTGGCGGGAGGAAGCACAGATACGCAGTATTTT,CASSVGLAGGSTDTQYF,TRBD2,TRBV9,TRBJ2-3,.
TGCGCCAGCAGTCTACAGGGGAATCAATCACCCCTCCACTTT,CASSLQGNQSPLHF,TRBD1,TRBV10-2,TRBJ1-6,.
TGTGCCAGCCGGGAAACAGGGTACACCCAGTACTTC,CASRETGYTQYF,.,TRBV6-1,TRBJ2-5,.
TGCGCCAGCAGCCAAGCGCTTGCGGTACCCCCCGAGCAGTACTTC,CASSQALAVPPEQYF,.,TRBV4-1,TRBJ2-7,.
TGTGCCAGCAGTTACGATTCCGGGACCGGGGAGCTGTTTTTT,CASSYDSGTGELFF,.,TRBV6-5,TRBJ2-2,.
TGTGCCAGCAGTGAGGCAGGGGGAGGCACTGAAGCTTTCTTT,CASSEAGGGTEAFF,TRBD1,TRBV6-1,TRBJ1-1,.
TGTGCCAGCAGCCTAAGGGACAGGGTGAATTCACCCCTCCACTTT,CASSLRDRVNSPLHF,TRBD1,TRBV5-6,TRBJ1-6,.
TGTGCCAGCAGCGCGAACCGAGATACGCAGTATTTT,CASSANRDTQYF,.,TRBV11-3,TRBJ2-3,.
TGTGCCAGCAGTTTGGGGCTAACTGAAGCTTTCTTT,CASSLGLTEAFF,.,TRBV28,TRBJ1-1,.
TGTGCCAGCAGCCCCCGACTAGCGGGAGAAGTTAAGGACACCGGGGAGCTGTTTTTT,CASSPRLAGEVKDTGELFF,TRBD2,TRBV7-9,TRBJ2-2,.
TGCGCCAGCAGCCAGGACTCCCAGGCCGATACGCAGTATTTT,CASSQDSQADTQYF,.,TRBV4-3,TRBJ2-3,.
TGTGCCACCAGCAGAGATTACGACAGTTCCTACAATGAGCAGTTCTTC,CATSRDYDSSYNEQFF,.,TRBV15,TRBJ2-1,.